This T cell receptor (beta chain) originates from a study of breast tumors, draining lymph nodes, adjacent tissues. Breast cancer patients provided tissue from their axillary draining lymph nodes. Unmatched junction bases numbered 8, after V lost 3 bases and J lost 4 bases. The CDR3 is 15 residues long. Each CDR3 protein is one row after TCRdb ran MiXCR on the multiplex PCR reads. The sample shows 200,000 to 250,000 distinct CDR3 sequences, approximately 31% of them seen only once. V gene TRBV12-3 or TRBV12-4 combines with J gene TRBJ2-5; 7 bases agree with TRBD2. The sequenced sample consisted of axillary lymph node tissue. The TCR comes from a female donor with breast cancer. Some clones in this sample may be carry-over from other donors' samples. CDR3 sequence: CASSLGGVSGETQYF. CDR3 sequence (DNA): TGTGCCAGCAGTTTGGGGGGGGTATCTGGAGAGACCCAGTACTTC.